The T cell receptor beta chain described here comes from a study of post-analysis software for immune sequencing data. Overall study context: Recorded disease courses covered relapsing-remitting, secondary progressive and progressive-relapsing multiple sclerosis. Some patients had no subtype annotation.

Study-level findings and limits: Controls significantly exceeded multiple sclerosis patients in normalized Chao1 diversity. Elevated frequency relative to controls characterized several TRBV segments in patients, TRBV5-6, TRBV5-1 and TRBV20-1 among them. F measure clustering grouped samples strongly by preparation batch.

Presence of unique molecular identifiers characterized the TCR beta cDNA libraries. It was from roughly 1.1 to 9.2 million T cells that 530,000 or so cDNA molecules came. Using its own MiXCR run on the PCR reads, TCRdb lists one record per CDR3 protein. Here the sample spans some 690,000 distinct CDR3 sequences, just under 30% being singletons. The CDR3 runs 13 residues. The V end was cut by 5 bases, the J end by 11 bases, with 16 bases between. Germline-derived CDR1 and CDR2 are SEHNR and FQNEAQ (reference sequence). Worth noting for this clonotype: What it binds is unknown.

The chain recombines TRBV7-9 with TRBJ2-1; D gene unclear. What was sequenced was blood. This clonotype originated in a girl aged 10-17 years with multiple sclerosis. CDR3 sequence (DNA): TGTGCCAGCAGCCCCAGTGGTACAATGAAGCAGTTCTTC. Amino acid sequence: CASSPSGTMKQFF.